Below are 4 T cell receptor beta chains sequenced from a single sample in a study of identical twins. In TCRdb, the 5' RACE reads were re-called with MiXCR into one record per CDR3 protein. The table has 520,000 or so distinct CDR3 sequences, approximately 22% seen once. These data are also associated with another study on T cells expressing NK-cell markers.

The sample comprised CD4+ T cells sorted from blood. The source is a woman aged 18-35 years in good health.

The rearrangement uses TRBV10-3 and TRBJ2-1; 16 bases agree with TRBD2. This CDR3 is 15 amino acids long. J lost 14 bases, V lost 10 bases, and 14 bases had no gene match. CDR1 is ENHRY and CDR2 is SYGVKD in the germline V gene. The chain's CDR3 is CATDLGTSGRGEKFF. DNA of the CDR3: TGTGCCACCGACCTGGGGACTAGCGGGAGGGGGGAAAAGTTCTTC.

In its sample, this clonotype was seen many times. The chain is built from TRBV12-3 or TRBV12-4 and TRBJ2-7, with 9 bases matching TRBD1. V lost 5 bases to trimming and J lost 6 bases; unmatched junction nucleotides: 5. This CDR3 region has 13 residues. CDR3 sequence: CASSPLDRGEQYF. The CDR3 DNA sequence: TGTGCCAGCAGTCCATTGGACAGGGGCGAGCAGTACTTC.

The V and J genes are TRBV29-1 and TRBJ2-5; the D is unclear. From germline, CDR1 is SQVTM and CDR2 ANQGSEA. Trimming shortened V by 5 bases and J by 4 bases, and 8 bases separated the two germline ends. The CDR3 contains 11 residues. This CDR3 reads CSVKLRETQYF. The CDR3 DNA reads TGCAGCGTTAAACTAAGAGAGACCCAGTACTTC.

This clonotype occurred a few times. This chain uses TRBV6-5 with TRBJ1-1, with D possibly TRBD1 on 6 matching bases. V gave up 2 bases and J gave up 0 bases, with 13 bases separating them. Germline CDR1 and CDR2: MNHEY and SVGAGI. The CDR3 is 16 amino acids. The CDR3 DNA reads TGTGCCAGCAGTTACCCTCCAACAGGGATGAACACTGAAGCTTTCTTT. It specifies CASSYPPTGMNTEAFF.